This T cell receptor beta chain came from a study of cytomegalovirus exposure and HLA in healthy donors. Study-level information: Unique TCRs numbering roughly 85 million, obtained from HLA-typed donors, made up an early data release. General study findings and limits: Later analysis identified a missense DCLRE1C variant that was linked to TCR beta V- and J-gene trimming. It was only CMV serostatus that was available as immune exposure information. The classifier, whose performance was assessed in both the original and validation cohorts, reportedly diagnosed cytomegalovirus status with high specificity and sensitivity.

PCR was performed using 60 Vbeta and 13 Jbeta primers. Only in-frame clones appear in the TCRdb table, and some are missing; sequencing was by immunoSEQ multiplex PCR. This sample yields around 100,000 clones, of which more than 60% are seen a single time; roughly 5.6% belongs to the top ten. As to this clone: Its antigen is as yet unknown.

Sequencing was carried out using PBMCs. The sequence derives from a female donor in good health and CMV-seropositive.

The chain's CDR3 is CATSRGRQRQETQYF. The CDR3 DNA is TGTGCCACCAGCAGAGGAAGACAGCGCCAAGAGACCCAGTACTTC. V usage is TRBV15 and J usage is TRBJ2-5, with D tentatively TRBD1 (5 bases). CDR1 is LNHNV, CDR2 YYDKDF, per germline (reference sequence). The length of the CDR3 is 15 residues. V gave up 1 base and J gave up 1 base, with 10 bases separating them.